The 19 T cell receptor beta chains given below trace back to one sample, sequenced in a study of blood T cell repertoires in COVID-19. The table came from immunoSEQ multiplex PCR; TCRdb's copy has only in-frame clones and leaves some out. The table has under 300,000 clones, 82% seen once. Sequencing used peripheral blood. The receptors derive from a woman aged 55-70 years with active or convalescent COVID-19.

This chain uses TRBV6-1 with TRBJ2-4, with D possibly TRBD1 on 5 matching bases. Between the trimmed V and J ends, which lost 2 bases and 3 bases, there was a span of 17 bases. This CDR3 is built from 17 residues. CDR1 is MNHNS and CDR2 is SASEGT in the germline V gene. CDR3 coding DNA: TGTGCCAGCAGTGAAAACCCAGGGTGGATAGGCAAAAACATTCAGTACTTC. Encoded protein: CASSENPGWIGKNIQYF.

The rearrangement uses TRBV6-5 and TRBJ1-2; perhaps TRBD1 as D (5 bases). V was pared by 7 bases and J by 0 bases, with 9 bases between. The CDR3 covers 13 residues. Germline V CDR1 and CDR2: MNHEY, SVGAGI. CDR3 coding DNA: TGTGCCAGCACCCCGACAGCTAACTATGGCTACACCTTC. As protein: CASTPTANYGYTF.

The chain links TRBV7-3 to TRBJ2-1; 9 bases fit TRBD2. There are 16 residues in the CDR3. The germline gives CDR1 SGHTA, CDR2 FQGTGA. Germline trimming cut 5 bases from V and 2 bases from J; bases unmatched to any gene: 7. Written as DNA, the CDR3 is TGTGCCAGCAGCCCCTCCGGCGGGGGGGCCTACAATGAGCAGTTCTTC. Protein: CASSPSGGGAYNEQFF.

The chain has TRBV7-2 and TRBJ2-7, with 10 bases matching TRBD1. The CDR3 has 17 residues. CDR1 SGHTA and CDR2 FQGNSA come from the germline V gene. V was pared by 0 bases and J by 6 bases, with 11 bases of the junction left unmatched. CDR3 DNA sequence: TGTGCCAGCAGCTTAGCCCCCGGGACAGGGGCAAGAGGCGAGCAGTACTTC. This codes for CASSLAPGTGARGEQYF.

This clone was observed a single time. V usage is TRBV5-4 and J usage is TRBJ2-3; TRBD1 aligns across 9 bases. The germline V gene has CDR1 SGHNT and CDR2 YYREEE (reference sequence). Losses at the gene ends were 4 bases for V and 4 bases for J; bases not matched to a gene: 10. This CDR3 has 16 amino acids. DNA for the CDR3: TGTGCCAGCAGCCCAGTTACAGGGGGCTTCGCAGATACGCAGTATTTT. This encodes CASSPVTGGFADTQYF. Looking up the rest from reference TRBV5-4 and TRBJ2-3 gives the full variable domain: ETGVTQSPTHLIKTRGQQVTLRCSSQSGHNTVSWYQQALGQGPQFIFQYYREEENGRGNFPPRFSGLQFPNYSSELNVNALELDDSALYLCASSPVTGGFADTQYFGPGTRLTVL.

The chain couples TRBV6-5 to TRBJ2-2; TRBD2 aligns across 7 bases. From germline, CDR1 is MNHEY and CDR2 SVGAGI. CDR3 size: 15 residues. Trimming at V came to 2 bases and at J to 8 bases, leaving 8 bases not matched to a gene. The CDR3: CASSYKRGKMGELFF. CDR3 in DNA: TGTGCCAGCAGTTACAAGCGGGGCAAGATGGGGGAGCTGTTTTTT.

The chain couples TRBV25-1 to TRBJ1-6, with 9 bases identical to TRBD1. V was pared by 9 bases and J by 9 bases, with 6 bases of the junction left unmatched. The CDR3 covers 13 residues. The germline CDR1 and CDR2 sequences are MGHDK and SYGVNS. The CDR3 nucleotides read TGTGCCAGTGGGACAGGGAGGATTTCACCCCTCCACTTT. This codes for CASGTGRISPLHF.

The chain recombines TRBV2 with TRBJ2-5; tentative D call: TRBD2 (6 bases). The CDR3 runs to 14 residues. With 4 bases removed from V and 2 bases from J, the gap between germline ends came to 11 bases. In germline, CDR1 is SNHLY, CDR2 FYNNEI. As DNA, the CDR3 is TGTGCCAGCAGTGCCGCGGGGTTACAAGAGACCCAGTACTTC. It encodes CASSAAGLQETQYF.

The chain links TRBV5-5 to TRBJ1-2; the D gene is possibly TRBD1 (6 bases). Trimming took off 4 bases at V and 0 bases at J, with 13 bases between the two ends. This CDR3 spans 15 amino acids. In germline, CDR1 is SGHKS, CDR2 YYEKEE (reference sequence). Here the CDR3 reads CASSSRDITNYGYTF. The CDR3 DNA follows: TGTGCCAGCAGCAGCCGGGACATTACTAACTATGGCTACACCTTC. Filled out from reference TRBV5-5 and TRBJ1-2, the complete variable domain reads DAGVTQSPTHLIKTRGQQVTLRCSPISGHKSVSWYQQVLGQGPQFIFQYYEKEERGRGNFPDRFSARQFPNYSSELNVNALLLGDSALYLCASSSRDITNYGYTFGSGTRLTVV.

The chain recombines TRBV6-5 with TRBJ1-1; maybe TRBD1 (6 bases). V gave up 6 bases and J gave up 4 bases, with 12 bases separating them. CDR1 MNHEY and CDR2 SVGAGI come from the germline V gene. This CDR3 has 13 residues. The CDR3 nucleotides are TGTGCCAGCAGACGGGGCAGGGGCACTGAAGCTTTCTTT. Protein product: CASRRGRGTEAFF.

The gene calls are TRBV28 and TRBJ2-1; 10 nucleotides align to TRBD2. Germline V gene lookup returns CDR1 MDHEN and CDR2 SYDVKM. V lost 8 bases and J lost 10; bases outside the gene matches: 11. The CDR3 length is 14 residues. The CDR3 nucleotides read TGTGCCAGCCGTGCTAGCGGGGGCCCTTCGGAGCAGTTCTTC. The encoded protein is CASRASGGPSEQFF.

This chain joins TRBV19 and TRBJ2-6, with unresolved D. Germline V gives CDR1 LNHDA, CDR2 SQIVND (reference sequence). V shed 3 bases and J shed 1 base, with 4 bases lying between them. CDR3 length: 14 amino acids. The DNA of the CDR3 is TGTGCCAGTAGTATCCAGTCTGGGGCCAACGTCCTGACTTTC. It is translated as CASSIQSGANVLTF.

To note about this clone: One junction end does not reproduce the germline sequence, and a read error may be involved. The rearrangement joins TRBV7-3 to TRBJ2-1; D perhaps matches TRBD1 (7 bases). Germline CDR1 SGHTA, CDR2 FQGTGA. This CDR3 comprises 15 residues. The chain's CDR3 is CASSVTSRGENEQFF. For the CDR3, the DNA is TGTGCCAGCAGCGTAACCTCCAGGGGGGAGAATGAGCAGTTCTTC.

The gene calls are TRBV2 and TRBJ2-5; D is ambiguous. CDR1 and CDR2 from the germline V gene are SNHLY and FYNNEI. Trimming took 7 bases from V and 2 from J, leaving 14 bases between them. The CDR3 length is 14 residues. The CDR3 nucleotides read TGTGCCAGCATTCCGGGTACATCACAAGAGACCCAGTACTTC. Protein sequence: CASIPGTSQETQYF.

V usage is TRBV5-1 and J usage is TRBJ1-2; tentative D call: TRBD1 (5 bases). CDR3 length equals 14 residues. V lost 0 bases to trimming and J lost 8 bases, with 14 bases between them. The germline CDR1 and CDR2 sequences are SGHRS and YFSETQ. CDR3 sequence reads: CASSLAEGVGGYTF. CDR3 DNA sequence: TGCGCCAGCAGCTTGGCCGAAGGGGTCGGGGGCTACACCTTC.

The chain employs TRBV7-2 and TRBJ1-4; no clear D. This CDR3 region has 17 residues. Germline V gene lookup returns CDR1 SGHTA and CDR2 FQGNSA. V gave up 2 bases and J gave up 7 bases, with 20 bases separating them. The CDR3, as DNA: TGTGCCAGCAGCTTACCCGGCAGTCCACGGCGGAGTGAAAAACTGTTTTTT. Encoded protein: CASSLPGSPRRSEKLFF. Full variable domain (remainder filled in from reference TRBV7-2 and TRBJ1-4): GAGVSQSPSNKVTEKGKDVELRCDPISGHTALYWYRQSLGQGLEFLIYFQGNSAPDKSGLPSDRFSAERTGGSVSTLTIQRTQQEDSAVYLCASSLPGSPRRSEKLFFGSGTQLSVL.

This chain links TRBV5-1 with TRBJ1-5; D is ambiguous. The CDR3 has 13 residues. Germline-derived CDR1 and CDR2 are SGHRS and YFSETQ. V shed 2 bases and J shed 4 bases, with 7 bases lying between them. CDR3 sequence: CASSFGANQPQHF. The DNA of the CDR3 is TGCGCCAGCAGCTTCGGTGCGAATCAGCCCCAGCATTTT.

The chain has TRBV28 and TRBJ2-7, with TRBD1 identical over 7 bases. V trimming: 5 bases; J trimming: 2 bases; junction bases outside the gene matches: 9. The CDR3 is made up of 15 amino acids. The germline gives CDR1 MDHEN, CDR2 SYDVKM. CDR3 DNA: TGTGCCAGCAGTAACAAGGACAGGTTCGCCTACGAGCAGTACTTC. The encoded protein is CASSNKDRFAYEQYF.

The CDR3 DNA reads as TGTGCCAGTAGTAAAGAACAGGCTTATGGCTACACCTTC. Protein: CASSKEQAYGYTF. The chain links TRBV19 to TRBJ1-2; D possibly corresponds to TRBD1 (5 bases). The CDR3 loop spans 13 amino acids. Deletions cut 4 bases from V and 5 bases from J, with 11 bases between. In germline, CDR1 is LNHDA, CDR2 SQIVND (reference sequence).